The rows below give T cell receptor beta chains drawn from one sample of a study of cytomegalovirus exposure and HLA in healthy donors. Repertoires were generated with immunoSEQ multiplex PCR, while TCRdb's copy carries only in-frame clones and drops some. The sample table includes around 65,000 clones. Sequences were obtained from PBMCs. The source of these receptors is a man aged 30 to 45 in good health and CMV-seropositive. The CDR3 runs from the conserved cysteine through the conserved F or W. The D gene is left open where the match is weak.

D: TRBD2; V: TRBV5-1; J: TRBJ2-3; DNA: TGCGCCAGCAGCCCGGGGACTAGCGGGGGGAGCGGCACAGATACGCAGTATTTT; CDR3: CASSPGTSGGSGTDTQYF
D: TRBD1; V: TRBV6-5; J: TRBJ1-4; DNA: TGTGCCAGCACCAAGGACAGGTCGGATGAAAAACTGTTTTTT; CDR3: CASTKDRSDEKLFF
D: TRBD2; V: TRBV5-1; J: TRBJ2-5; DNA: TGCGCCAGCAGCCCGATCCAGCGGGGGGGCCAAGAGACCCAGTACTTC; CDR3: CASSPIQRGGQETQYF
D: TRBD1; V: TRBV15; J: TRBJ1-2; DNA: TGTGCCACCAGCAGAGATTCTACGATTGGGACAGGGGGCCATGGCTACACCTTC; CDR3: CATSRDSTIGTGGHGYTF
D: TRBD1; V: TRBV19; J: TRBJ1-6; DNA: TGTGCCAGTAGTCCGGTTTGGCGACAGGGGGCGCTAGGTTCACCCCTCCACTTT; CDR3: CASSPVWRQGALGSPLHF
D: NA; V: TRBV7-8; J: TRBJ2-7; DNA: TGTGCCAGCAGCTTTACAGGGCGAGAGCAGTACTTC; CDR3: CASSFTGREQYF
D: NA; V: TRBV7-3; J: TRBJ1-1; DNA: TGTGCCAGCAGCTTAAGGGGGGATTCTGAAGCTTTCTTT; CDR3: CASSLRGDSEAFF
D: NA; V: TRBV30; J: TRBJ1-1; DNA: TGTGCCTGGAGTTTGACAGGGAACACTGAAGCTTTCTTT; CDR3: CAWSLTGNTEAFF
D: NA; V: TRBV21-1; J: TRBJ2-7; DNA: TGTGCCAGCAGCGCTTGGACTAGAAAAGACGAGCAGTACTTC; CDR3: CASSAWTRKDEQYF
D: NA; V: TRBV5-4; J: TRBJ2-5; DNA: TGTGCCAGCAGCTCCTTTACGGGGAAAGTAGAGACCCAGTACTTC; CDR3: CASSSFTGKVETQYF
D: TRBD1; V: TRBV6-1; J: TRBJ2-7; DNA: TGTGCCAGCAGGGGTAGGGGACAGTTCTACGAGCAGTACTTC; CDR3: CASRGRGQFYEQYF
D: NA; V: TRBV5-1; J: TRBJ2-5; DNA: TGCGCCAGCAGTAACCCAGTGGGAGGATGGGAGACCCAGTACTTC; CDR3: CASSNPVGGWETQYF
D: NA; V: TRBV19; J: TRBJ1-2; DNA: TGTGCCAGTAGTATGGACAGATATGGCTACACCTTC; CDR3: CASSMDRYGYTF
D: NA; V: TRBV11-2; J: TRBJ2-7; DNA: TGTGCCAGCAGCCCTAGGGGAGCCAGGGGCGCCGCCTACGAGCAGTACTTC; CDR3: CASSPRGARGAAYEQYF
D: NA; V: TRBV30; J: TRBJ1-1; DNA: TGTGCCTGGCTTAGACATGGGAACACTGAAGCTTTCTTT; CDR3: CAWLRHGNTEAFF
D: NA; V: TRBV4-1; J: TRBJ2-7; DNA: TGCGCCAGCAGAATGAATAGCCTAATCAGCTCCTACGAGCAGTACTTC; CDR3: CASRMNSLISSYEQYF
D: TRBD1; V: TRBV7-2; J: TRBJ1-2; DNA: TGTGCCAGCAGCGGGGACAGGGGGTCGGGTGGCTACACCTTC; CDR3: CASSGDRGSGGYTF
D: NA; V: TRBV5-1; J: TRBJ2-7; DNA: TGCGCCAGCAGCTTTGGAGGATCCTACGAGCAGTACTTC; CDR3: CASSFGGSYEQYF
D: TRBD2; V: TRBV2; J: TRBJ2-4; DNA: TGTGCCAGCAGTGATCGGGCTAGCGGGACCCAGGCCAAAAACATTCAGTACTTC; CDR3: CASSDRASGTQAKNIQYF
D: TRBD1; V: TRBV4-2; J: TRBJ1-4; DNA: TGTGCCAGCAGCCAGGCCGACAGGGGGCCTAATGAAAAACTGTTTTTT; CDR3: CASSQADRGPNEKLFF
D: TRBD2; V: TRBV4-1; J: TRBJ2-7; DNA: TGCGCCAGCAGCCAAGGAACTCTGGGGCTAGCGGGCTACGAGCAGTACTTC; CDR3: CASSQGTLGLAGYEQYF
D: TRBD1; V: TRBV27; J: TRBJ1-2; DNA: TGTGCCAGCAGTTTTACGGGACAGAGAAATGGCTACACCTTC; CDR3: CASSFTGQRNGYTF